What follows are 10 T cell receptor beta chains derived from one specimen sequenced in a study of blood T cell repertoires in COVID-19. Only in-frame clones appear in the TCRdb table, and some are missing; sequencing was by immunoSEQ multiplex PCR. The table has tens of thousands of clones, approximately 90% seen once; the top ten hold more than 1.2%. The sequencing sample was made of peripheral blood. The receptors originated from a man aged 60-69 years with acute or convalescent COVID-19.

In its sample, this clone was seen once. The chain joins TRBV11-3 to TRBJ1-1; perhaps TRBD1 as D (6 bases). V gave up 3 bases and J gave up 9 bases, with 20 bases separating them. Germline V gene lookup returns CDR1 SGHNT and CDR2 YENEEA. The CDR3 loop spans 15 amino acids. In nucleotides, the CDR3 is TGTGCCAGCAGCTTGAGGTTAGGGGGGGCCGATCAAGCTTTCTTT. Protein: CASSLRLGGADQAFF. Complete variable domain (other parts from reference TRBV11-3 and TRBJ1-1): EAGVVQSPRYKIIEKKQPVAFWCNPISGHNTLYWYLQNLGQGPELLIRYENEEAVDDSQLPKDRFSAERLKGVDSTLKIQPAELGDSAVYLCASSLRLGGADQAFFGQGTRLTVV.

V is TRBV28 and J is TRBJ2-1; 15 bases line up with TRBD2. Germline values: CDR1 MDHEN, CDR2 SYDVKM. The CDR3 is 16 amino acids. V was pared by 1 base and J by 7 bases, with 2 bases of the junction left unmatched. Here the CDR3 DNA reads TGTGCCAGCAGTTTATCAGGGACTAGCGGGAGGAATGAGCAGTTCTTC. Its translation is CASSLSGTSGRNEQFF.

The chain links TRBV19 to TRBJ2-7; tentative D call: TRBD2 (6 bases). Germline V lookup: CDR1 LNHDA, CDR2 SQIVND (reference sequence). The CDR3 length is 15 residues. V lost 3 bases and J lost 2, with 14 bases in between. The CDR3 is CASSMSGGSPYEQYF. DNA for the CDR3: TGTGCCAGTAGTATGAGTGGGGGGAGCCCCTACGAGCAGTACTTC.

This clone was seen once. This chain connects TRBV24-1 to TRBJ1-2; TRBD1 matches at 8 bases. The CDR3 has 16 residues. Trimming removed 3 bases from V and 6 bases from J; junction bases left unmatched: 11. Germline CDR1 is KGHDR and CDR2 is SFDVKD. CDR3 sequence (DNA): TGTGCCACCAGTGATCGGGACAGGACCGGGAAGGATGGCTACACCTTC. Protein product: CATSDRDRTGKDGYTF.

The chain links TRBV28 to TRBJ1-6, with 7 bases identical to TRBD1. The CDR3 runs 14 residues. Germline V gives CDR1 MDHEN, CDR2 SYDVKM. Trimming cost V 5 bases and J 7 bases; bases outside gene matches: 5. The CDR3, as DNA: TGTGCCAGCAGTCCCGGGACAGCCAATTCACCCCTCCACTTT. Translating gives CASSPGTANSPLHF.

The chain joins TRBV5-1 to TRBJ1-1; D unresolved. The V end lost 5 bases, the J end lost 4 bases, and 18 bases lay between the germline ends. CDR1 and CDR2 from the germline V gene are SGHRS and YFSETQ. The CDR3 runs to 15 residues. The CDR3: CASRSSLLSGTEAFF. The CDR3 DNA reads as TGCGCCAGCAGGAGTTCGCTCCTATCGGGCACTGAAGCTTTCTTT.

This chain joins TRBV7-2 and TRBJ2-5, with 9 bases fitting TRBD2. The V segment lost 2 bases and the J segment 1 base; nucleotides outside the gene matches: 2. Germline CDR1 reads SGHTA; CDR2 reads FQGNSA. The length of the CDR3 is 15 residues. CDR3: CASSLYSGGQETQYF. CDR3 in DNA: TGTGCCAGCAGCTTATATAGCGGGGGCCAAGAGACCCAGTACTTC.

V and J are TRBV5-4 and TRBJ2-7; 10 bases are shared with TRBD1. The CDR3 runs to 14 residues. Germline lookup yields CDR1 SGHNT and CDR2 YYREEE (reference sequence). With 4 bases clipped from V and 7 bases from J, the junction kept 8 bases outside the gene matches. In nucleotides, the CDR3 is TGTGCCAGCAGCGTACCGGGACAGGGGTATGAGCAGTACTTC. Its translation: CASSVPGQGYEQYF.

This clone was counted a single time. This rearrangement joins TRBV2 to TRBJ2-1; 9 bases match TRBD1. The trim removed 8 bases at V and 6 bases at J, leaving 5 bases unmatched. The CDR3 is 13 amino acids. Germline CDR1 SNHLY, CDR2 FYNNEI. The DNA of the CDR3 is TGTGCCAGCGCCGGACAGGGGTTCAATGAGCAGTTCTTC. It codes for CASAGQGFNEQFF.

The rearrangement uses TRBV20-1 and TRBJ2-7; D perhaps matches TRBD1 (5 bases). CDR3 size: 13 residues. Trimming removed 3 bases at V and 2 bases at J, with 11 bases between. Germline V gene sequence: CDR1 DFQATT, CDR2 SNEGSKA (reference sequence). The DNA of the CDR3 is TGCAGTGCTAGTTGGGGCGGAACCTACGAGCAGTACTTC. It is translated as CSASWGGTYEQYF.